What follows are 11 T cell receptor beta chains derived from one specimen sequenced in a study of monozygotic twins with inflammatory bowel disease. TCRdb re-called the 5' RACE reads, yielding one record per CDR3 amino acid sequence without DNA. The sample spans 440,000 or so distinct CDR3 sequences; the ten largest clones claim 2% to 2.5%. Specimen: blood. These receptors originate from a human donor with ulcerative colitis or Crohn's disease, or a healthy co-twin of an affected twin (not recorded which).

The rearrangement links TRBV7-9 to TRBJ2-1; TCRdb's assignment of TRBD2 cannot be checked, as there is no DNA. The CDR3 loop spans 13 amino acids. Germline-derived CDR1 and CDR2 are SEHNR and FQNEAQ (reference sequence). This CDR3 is CARQAGEYNEQFF.

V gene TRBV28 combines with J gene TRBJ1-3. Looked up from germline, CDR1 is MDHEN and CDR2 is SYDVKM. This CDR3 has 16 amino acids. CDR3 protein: CASSISGQRSGNTIYF.

The CDR3 protein is CAWSKAGTDTQYF. This sequence joins TRBV30 and TRBJ2-3; the D gene TCRdb calls, TRBD2, cannot be checked with no DNA. Germline V gene sequence: CDR1 GTSNPN, CDR2 SVGIG (reference sequence). The CDR3 contains 13 residues.

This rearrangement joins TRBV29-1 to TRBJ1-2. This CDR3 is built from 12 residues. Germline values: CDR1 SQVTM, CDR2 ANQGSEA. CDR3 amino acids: CSDMTANYGYTF.

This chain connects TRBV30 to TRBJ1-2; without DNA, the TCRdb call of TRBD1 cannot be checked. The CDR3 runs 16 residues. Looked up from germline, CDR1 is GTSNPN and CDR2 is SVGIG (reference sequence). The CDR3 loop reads CAWNRRRQTPRGGYTF.

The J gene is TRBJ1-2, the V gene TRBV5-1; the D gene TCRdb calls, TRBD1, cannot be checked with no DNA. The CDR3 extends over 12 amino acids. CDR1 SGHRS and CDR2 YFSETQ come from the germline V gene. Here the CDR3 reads CASSGDRVGYTF.

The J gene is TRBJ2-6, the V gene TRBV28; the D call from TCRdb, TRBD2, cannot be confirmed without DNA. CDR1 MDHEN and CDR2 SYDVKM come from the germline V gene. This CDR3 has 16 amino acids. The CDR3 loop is CATRTSGRSGANVLTF.

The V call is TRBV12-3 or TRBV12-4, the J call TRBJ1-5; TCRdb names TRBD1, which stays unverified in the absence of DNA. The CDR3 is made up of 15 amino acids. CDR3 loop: CASSLGTYSNQPQHF.

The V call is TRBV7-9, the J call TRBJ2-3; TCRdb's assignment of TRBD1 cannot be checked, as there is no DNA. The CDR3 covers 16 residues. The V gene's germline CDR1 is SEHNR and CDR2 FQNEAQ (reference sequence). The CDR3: CASSLGETVSTDTQYF.

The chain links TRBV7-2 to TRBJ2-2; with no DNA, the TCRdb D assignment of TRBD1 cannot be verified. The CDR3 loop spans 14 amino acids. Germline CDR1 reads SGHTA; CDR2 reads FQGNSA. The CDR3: CASTRGTYTGELFF.

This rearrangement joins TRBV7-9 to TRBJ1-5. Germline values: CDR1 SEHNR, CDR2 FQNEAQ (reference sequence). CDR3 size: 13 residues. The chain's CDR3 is CASSPNSNQPQHF.